This T cell receptor beta chain was documented in a study of cytomegalovirus exposure and HLA in healthy donors. Whole-study context: A previous analysis identified approximately 120 million unique TCR beta sequences derived from about 180 million T cells.

Concerning this clone: The antigen remains unidentified.

Study-level results: Through in vitro validation, three CMV-associated chains were shown to be specific for CMV antigens. Association of fewer than 20,000 TCR beta sequences with HLA alleles was found at 0.05 false discovery rate in a later analysis.

Deletions cut 5 bases from V and 2 bases from J, with 12 bases between. This CDR3 spans 14 amino acids. Germline loops: CDR1 SGHAT, CDR2 FQNNGV. The primer mix had 60 Vbeta and 13 Jbeta primers. In the original processing: Later, an analysis found around 77 million unique TCR beta chains, and 10 million to 11 million of these were shared. Sequencing was performed with immunoSEQ multiplex PCR; in TCRdb, only in-frame clones are kept and a portion is missing. Clonal size and the V and J genes are those of that table, whereas D and trimming came from the DNA. The profile shows 100,000 to 150,000 clones, roughly four fifths of them singletons.

The TCR was taken from a man aged 50-59 years in good health and CMV-seronegative. Specimen: PBMCs. The J gene is TRBJ2-5, the V gene TRBV11-2; D is perhaps TRBD1 (6 bases). CDR3 DNA sequence: TGTGCCAGCAGCGATACAGGGCCTCAAGAGACCCAGTACTTC. It is translated as CASSDTGPQETQYF. The full variable domain, with the rest looked up from reference TRBV11-2 and TRBJ2-5, is EAGVAQSPRYKIIEKRQSVAFWCNPISGHATLYWYQQILGQGPKLLIQFQNNGVVDDSQLPKDRFSAERLKGVDSTLKIQPAKLEDSAVYLCASSDTGPQETQYFGPGTRLLVL.